The T cell receptor (beta chain) described here comes from a study of PD-1 blockade in classical Hodgkin lymphoma (dated by TCRdb to about 2020). Context from the whole study: Nivolumab dosing was 3 mg/kg intravenously every 2 weeks, continuing until either disease progression or unacceptable toxicity. To define a peripheral blood immune signature of response to PD-1 blockade in classical Hodgkin lymphoma, the study combined TCR beta sequencing with CyTOF. Study-level results and caveats: By C4D1, a significant rise was seen in CD4+ TCR diversity but not in CD8+ TCR diversity (p=0.0027 vs p=0.16), and the rise was most apparent among complete responders (p=0.02). The study was restricted to a single clinical trial cohort, and the causes of repertoire differences, possibly disease activity or prior therapy, were left undefined. Trial patients achieving complete response had baseline diversity similar to newly diagnosed patients, whereas partial responders and progressors had significantly lower diversity. Newly diagnosed patients were reported to have lower baseline TCR diversity than healthy donors, and relapsed/refractory patients were reported to have lower baseline TCR diversity still. Diversity was lower in patients who began nivolumab less than 1 year after ASCT, so these patients were left out of later analyses to avoid confounding by immune reconstitution.

CDR1 and CDR2, per the germline V gene, are KGHSH and LQKENI. The CDR3 sequence holds 18 residues, the cysteine and phenylalanine included. The only DNA kept is the CDR3, 54 bases in frame from the first base. V is reduced by 2 bases and J by 0 bases, leaving a spacing of 17 bases between them. As for this clone: Its antigen is unknown. Base qualities were left out, and no much larger clone turns up one base away.

In light of the paper, this sample's time point label describes: cycle 4 day 1 (C4D1), after more than 5 weeks of nivolumab. Every trial patient had relapsed following autologous stem cell transplantation, and prior brentuximab vedotin exposure was what differed among cohorts A, B and C. The trial cohort comprised some 60 patients with relapsed/refractory classical Hodgkin lymphoma whose best overall responses were complete response, partial response or progressive disease. In the multi-cohort phase II CheckMate 205 trial, trial patients received single-agent nivolumab. Best overall response was determined by an independent review committee according to the 2007 International Working Group response criteria. Trial PBMCs were collected immediately before nivolumab initiation (C1D1) and during therapy at cycle 2 day 1 and cycle 4 day 1. After peripheral blood was drawn into 8 mL Vacutainer Cell Preparation Tubes, PBMCs were isolated by centrifugation and then cryopreserved.

Genomic DNA was isolated using the Qiagen DNeasy kit from unsorted PBMCs as well as from negatively selected CD4+ and CD8+ fractions. Amplification of TCR beta CDR3 regions was done by immunoSEQ multiplex PCR with primers that anneal to V and J segments. Amplification bias was minimized using a synthetic immune receptor repertoire, and residual bias was removed computationally after sequencing. In the paper's pipeline: Repertoire diversity was quantified as the Shannon entropy index using custom Python scripts. The unsorted, CD4+ and CD8+ repertoires were each analyzed separately, with the exception of combined analyses, where CD4+ and CD8+ sequences were merged in silico. A clone counted as expanded when the clone's frequency after treatment rose at least 2-fold relative to C1D1, and clones undetected at baseline were given a pseudocount of 0.5. Clones with 0 or 1 copy at C1D1 were classified as singleton clones, and clones with 2 or more copies were classified as non-singleton clones. Clones expanded in unsorted samples were labelled as CD4+, CD8+ or unknown by matching protein sequences in sorted samples from the same patient. Wilcoxon tests on paired samples were used to test changes in diversity from C1D1 to C4D1. TCRdb re-hosts the immuneACCESS table, in-frame sequences only. Its copies lack some clones; in the studies checked, an unresolved V gene accounts for under half of them, and the cause for the rest is not known. V, J and clone size were drawn from that table, and D and trimming were deduced from the DNA. Present in this sample are approximately 20,000 clones, 76% of which were seen just once. The ten most abundant clones make up 20% of the sample.

Sequencing used peripheral blood mononuclear cells (PBMCs), obtained before the fourth cycle of nivolumab. This TCR was sampled from a human donor with classical Hodgkin lymphoma. The chain is assembled from TRBV18 and TRBJ1-5; the D segment cannot be called with confidence. CDR3 protein: CASSPELGSTFSNQPQHF. The bases are TGTGCCAGCTCACCAGAACTGGGATCGACATTTAGCAATCAGCCCCAGCATTTT.